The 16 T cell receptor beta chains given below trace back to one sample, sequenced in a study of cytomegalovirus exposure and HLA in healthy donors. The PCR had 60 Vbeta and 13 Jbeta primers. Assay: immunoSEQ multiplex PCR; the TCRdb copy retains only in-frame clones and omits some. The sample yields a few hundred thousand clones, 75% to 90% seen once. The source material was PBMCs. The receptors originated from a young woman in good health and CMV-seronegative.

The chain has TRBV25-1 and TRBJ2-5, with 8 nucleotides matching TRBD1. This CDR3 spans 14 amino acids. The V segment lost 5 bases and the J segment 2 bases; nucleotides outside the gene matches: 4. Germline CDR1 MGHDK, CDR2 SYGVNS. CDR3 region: CASSQQGGQETQYF. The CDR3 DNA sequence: TGTGCCAGCAGTCAACAGGGGGGTCAAGAGACCCAGTACTTC.

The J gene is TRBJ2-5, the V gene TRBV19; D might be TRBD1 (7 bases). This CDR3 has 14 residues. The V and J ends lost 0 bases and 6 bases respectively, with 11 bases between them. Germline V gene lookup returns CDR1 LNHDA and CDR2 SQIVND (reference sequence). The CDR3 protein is CASSIERRGQTQYF. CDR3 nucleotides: TGTGCCAGTAGTATAGAGAGGAGGGGGCAGACCCAGTACTTC.

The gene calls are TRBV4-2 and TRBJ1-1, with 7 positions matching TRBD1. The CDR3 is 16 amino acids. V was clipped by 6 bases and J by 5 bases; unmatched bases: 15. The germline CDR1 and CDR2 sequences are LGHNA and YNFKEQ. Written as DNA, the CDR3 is TGTGCCAGCAGAAAGGACCAGGGGGAGCTAACGACTGAAGCTTTCTTT. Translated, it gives CASRKDQGELTTEAFF.

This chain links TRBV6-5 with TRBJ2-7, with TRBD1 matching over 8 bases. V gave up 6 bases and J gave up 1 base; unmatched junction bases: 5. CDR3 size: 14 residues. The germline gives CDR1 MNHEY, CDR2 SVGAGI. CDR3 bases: TGTGCCAGCAGCCCGGACAGGGCGTCCTACGAGCAGTACTTC. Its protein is CASSPDRASYEQYF.

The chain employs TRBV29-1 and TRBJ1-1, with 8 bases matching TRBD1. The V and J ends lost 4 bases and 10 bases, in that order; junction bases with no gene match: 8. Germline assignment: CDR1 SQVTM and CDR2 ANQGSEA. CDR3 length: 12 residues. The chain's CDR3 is CSVGGPTGVAFF. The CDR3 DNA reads TGCAGCGTTGGGGGCCCGACAGGGGTAGCTTTCTTT.

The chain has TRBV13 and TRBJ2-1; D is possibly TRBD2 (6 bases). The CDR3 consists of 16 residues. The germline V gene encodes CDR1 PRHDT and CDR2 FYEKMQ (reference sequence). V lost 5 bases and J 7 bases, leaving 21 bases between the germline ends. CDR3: CASSARDSPWWNEQFF. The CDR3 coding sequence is TGTGCCAGCAGCGCCCGGGACTCCCCTTGGTGGAATGAGCAGTTCTTC.

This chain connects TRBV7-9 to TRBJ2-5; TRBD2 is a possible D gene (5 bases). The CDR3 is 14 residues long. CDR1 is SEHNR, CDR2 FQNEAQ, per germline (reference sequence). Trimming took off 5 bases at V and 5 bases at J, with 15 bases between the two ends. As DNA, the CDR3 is TGTGCCAGCAGCCCTCCCCTGTGGAGGGAGACCCAGTACTTC. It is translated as CASSPPLWRETQYF.

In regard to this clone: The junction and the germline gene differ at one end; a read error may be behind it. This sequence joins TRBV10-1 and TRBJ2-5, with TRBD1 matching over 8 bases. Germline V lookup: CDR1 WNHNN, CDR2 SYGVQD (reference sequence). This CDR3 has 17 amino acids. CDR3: CASSESGGMGSSETQYF. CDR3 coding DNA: TGCGCCAGCAGCGAGTCAGGGGGCATGGGATCCTCGGAGACCCAGTACTTC.

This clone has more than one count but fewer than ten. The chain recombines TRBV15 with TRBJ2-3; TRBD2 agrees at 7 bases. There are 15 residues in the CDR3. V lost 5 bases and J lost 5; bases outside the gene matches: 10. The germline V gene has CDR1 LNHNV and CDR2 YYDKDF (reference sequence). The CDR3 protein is CATSSRLAAVDTQYF. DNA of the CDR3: TGTGCCACCAGCTCAAGGCTAGCGGCGGTAGATACGCAGTATTTT.

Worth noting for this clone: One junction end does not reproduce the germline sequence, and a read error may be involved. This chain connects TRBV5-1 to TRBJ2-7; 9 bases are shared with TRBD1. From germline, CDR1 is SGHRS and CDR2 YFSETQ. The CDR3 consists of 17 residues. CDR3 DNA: TGCGCCAGCAGCGGCGGACAGGGGTATACCTCCTCCCACGAGCAGTACTTC. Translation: CASSGGQGYTSSHEQYF.

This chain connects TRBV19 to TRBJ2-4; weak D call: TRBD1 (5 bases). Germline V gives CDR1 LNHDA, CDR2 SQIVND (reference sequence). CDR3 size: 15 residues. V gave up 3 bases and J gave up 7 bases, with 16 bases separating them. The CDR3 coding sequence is TGTGCCAGTAGTATCTCTGGCAGGGTGGGGAACATTCAGTACTTC. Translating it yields CASSISGRVGNIQYF.

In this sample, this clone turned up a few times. Here the CDR3 DNA reads TGTGCCAGCTCACCGGGACAGAACACTGAAGCTTTCTTT. Translation gives CASSPGQNTEAFF. This chain links TRBV18 with TRBJ1-1; D may be TRBD1 (6 bases). The CDR3 is 13 residues long. The V end was cut by 3 bases, the J end by 1 base, with 6 bases between. CDR1 is KGHSH and CDR2 is LQKENI in the germline V gene.

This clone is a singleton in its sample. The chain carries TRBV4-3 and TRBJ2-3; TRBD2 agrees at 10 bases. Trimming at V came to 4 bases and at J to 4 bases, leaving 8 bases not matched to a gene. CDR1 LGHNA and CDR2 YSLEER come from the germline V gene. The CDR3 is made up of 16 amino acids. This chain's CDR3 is CASSRDLLAGPDTQYF. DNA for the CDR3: TGCGCCAGCAGCCGAGACTTACTAGCGGGACCAGATACGCAGTATTTT.

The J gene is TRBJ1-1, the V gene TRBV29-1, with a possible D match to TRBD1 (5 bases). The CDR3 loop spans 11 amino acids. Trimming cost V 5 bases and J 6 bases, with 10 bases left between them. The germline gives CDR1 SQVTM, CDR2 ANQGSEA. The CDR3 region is CSVRGQAEAFF. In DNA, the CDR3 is TGCAGCGTTCGAGGACAAGCTGAAGCTTTCTTT.

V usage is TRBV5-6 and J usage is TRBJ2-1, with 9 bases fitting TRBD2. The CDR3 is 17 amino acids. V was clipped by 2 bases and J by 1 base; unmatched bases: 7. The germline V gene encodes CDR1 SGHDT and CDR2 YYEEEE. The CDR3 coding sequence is TGTGCCAGCAGCTTCGGGAGCGGGGGGACATCCTACAATGAGCAGTTCTTC. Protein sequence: CASSFGSGGTSYNEQFF.

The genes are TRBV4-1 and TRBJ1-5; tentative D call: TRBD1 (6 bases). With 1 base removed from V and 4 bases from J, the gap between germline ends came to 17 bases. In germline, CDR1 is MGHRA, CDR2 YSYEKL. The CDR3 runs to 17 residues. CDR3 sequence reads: CASSQVPIRGLNQPQHF. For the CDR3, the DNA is TGCGCCAGCAGCCAAGTACCCATAAGGGGGTTAAATCAGCCCCAGCATTTT.